A selection of T cell receptor beta chains follows, all from one sample in a study of blood T cell repertoires in COVID-19. Profiled with immunoSEQ multiplex PCR; TCRdb holds only in-frame clones, not every one. The table lists about 90,000 clones, 85% of them singletons. Input material: peripheral blood. Receptor source: a man aged 45-65 years with acute or convalescent COVID-19. Each CDR3 is given with its conserved first and last residue. A D gene is named only where the DNA matches it firmly. Clone size is stated in some rows and not others, as once, few, many or a class when expanded.

>TRBV5-1|-|TRBJ2-2|-
TGCGCCAGCAGCTTGGCTCTCGGCAGGGCCACCGGGGAGCTGTTTTTT
CASSLALGRATGELFF
>TRBV4-3|-|TRBJ2-3|-
TGCGCCAGCAGCCAAGAGTATCAGGGGGAGGTAGATACGCAGTATTTT
CASSQEYQGEVDTQYF
>TRBV7-8|-|TRBJ2-3|-
TGTGCCAGCAGCTTGAGTTCGGCTAGCGTCTCTGATACGCAGTATTTT
CASSLSSASVSDTQYF
>TRBV7-3|-|TRBJ2-1|-
TGTGCCAGCAGCCAGAGCGGAAGCATGAACAATGAGCAGTTCTTC
CASSQSGSMNNEQFF
>TRBV9|-|TRBJ2-5|TRBD1
TGTGCCAGCAGCGACCGGGACAGGGGAGAAGAGACCCAGTACTTC
CASSDRDRGEETQYF
>TRBV5-1|-|TRBJ2-3|TRBD2
TGCGCCAGCAGCTTGGGGTCGGGGGGTTCCACAGATACGCAGTATTTT
CASSLGSGGSTDTQYF
>TRBV7-9|few|TRBJ2-3|-
TGTGCCAGCAGCTTAGCCGTCAGGGATACGCAGTATTTT
CASSLAVRDTQYF
>TRBV10-1|-|TRBJ1-3|TRBD1
TGCGCCAGCAGTGAGTATTGGGACAGGACGTCTGGAAACACCATATATTTT
CASSEYWDRTSGNTIYF
>TRBV20-1|-|TRBJ2-7|-
TGCAGTGCTAGTTTGCGGGCCTACGAGCAGTACTTC
CSASLRAYEQYF
>TRBV23-1|-|TRBJ2-7|-
TGCGCCAGCAGTCAAATCCCCCAGGGGTACGAGCAGTACTTC
CASSQIPQGYEQYF
>TRBV10-1|-|TRBJ2-5|TRBD2
TGCGCCAGCAGCAATAGCGGGGGGCGCCAAGAGACCCAGTACTTC
CASSNSGGRQETQYF
>TRBV5-6|-|TRBJ2-1|-
TGTGCCAGCAGCCACCGGGCCTACAATGAGCAGTTCTTC
CASSHRAYNEQFF
>TRBV18|-|TRBJ1-6|TRBD1
TGTGCCAGCTCACCCGAACAGGGGGCTCAGCGCCCCCTCCACTTT
CASSPEQGAQRPLHF
>TRBV4-2|-|TRBJ1-4|-
TGTGCTACTTCGGTAGCGGAAGAAAAACTGTTTTTT
CATSVAEEKLFF
>TRBV4-1|few|TRBJ1-3|TRBD1
TGCGCCAGCAGCCAAGCCAGCTGGGACAGGGGAGGTGGAAACACCATATATTTT
CASSQASWDRGGGNTIYF
>TRBV28|few|TRBJ2-7|-
TGTGCCAGCAGCACTACGGCTAGCGCTTATTACGAGCAGTACTTC
CASSTTASAYYEQYF
>TRBV5-1|-|TRBJ2-3|TRBD1
TGCGCCAGCAGTCCCACAGGGGGAAGCACAGATACGCAGTATTTT
CASSPTGGSTDTQYF
>TRBV13|-|TRBJ1-2|-
TGTGCCAGCAGCTTACGCCGCTCAGGATATGGCTACACCTTC
CASSLRRSGYGYTF
>TRBV11-1|-|TRBJ1-4|-
TGTGCCAGCAGTCGACAAGATGAAAAACTGTTTTTT
CASSRQDEKLFF
>TRBV27|-|TRBJ2-7|TRBD1
TGTGCCAGCAGTTCACGACAGGGGGCGGGTGAGCAGTACTTC
CASSSRQGAGEQYF
>TRBV28|-|TRBJ2-1|TRBD2
TGTGCCAGCATCAGTAGCGGGAGCAAGTATGAGCAGTTCTTC
CASISSGSKYEQFF
>TRBV6-2/TRBV6-3|-|TRBJ1-4|-
TGTGCCAGCAGTCGCAGGGACACCCACGAAAAACTGTTTTTT
CASSRRDTHEKLFF
>TRBV4-3|once|TRBJ2-2|TRBD2
TGCGCCAGCAGCCCAGCGGGGGTCGCGAACACCGGGGAGCTGTTTTTT
CASSPAGVANTGELFF
>TRBV18|-|TRBJ2-7|TRBD1
TGTGCCAGCTCACGACAGGGTTACGAGCAGTACTTC
CASSRQGYEQYF
>TRBV10-2|-|TRBJ1-5|TRBD1
TGCGCCAGCAGTGAGTCGACAGGGCAGGGTCAGCCCCAGCATTTT
CASSESTGQGQPQHF
>TRBV4-3|-|TRBJ2-3|-
TGCGCCAGCAGCCTAGGAGTAGATACGCAGTATTTT
CASSLGVDTQYF
>TRBV19|-|TRBJ2-7|-
TGTGCCAGTAGTATAGTCGTGAGCGCGGGATACGAGCAGTACTTC
CASSIVVSAGYEQYF
>TRBV14|-|TRBJ1-2|TRBD1
TGTGCCAGCAGCCAGGACAGGGTTTATGGCTACACCTTC
CASSQDRVYGYTF
>TRBV4-3|few|TRBJ1-4|-
TGCGCCAGCAGCCAAAACAGGCAAGAAAAACTGTTTTTT
CASSQNRQEKLFF
>TRBV7-2|-|TRBJ2-7|-
TGTGCCAGCAGCCTAGGAGGGGGCGAGCAGTACTTC
CASSLGGGEQYF
>TRBV4-2|-|TRBJ1-6|-
TGTGCCAGCAGCCCCGGACAGCATAATTCACCCCTCCACTTT
CASSPGQHNSPLHF
>TRBV18|-|TRBJ2-4|-
TGTGCCAGCTCACCACCCGAGGGTTTAGGAGACATTCAGTACTTC
CASSPPEGLGDIQYF
>TRBV27|-|TRBJ1-2|-
TGTGCCAGCAGTTTCAGGGACAACACCCGGGGTGGCTACACCTTC
CASSFRDNTRGGYTF
>TRBV28|-|TRBJ1-4|TRBD1
TGTGCCAGCAGAGGGGGCGCGGGTGAAAAACTGTTTTTT
CASRGGAGEKLFF
>TRBV6-6|-|TRBJ1-1|-
TGTGCCAGCAGTCTCGATGGGACACTGGCTGAAGCTTTCTTT
CASSLDGTLAEAFF
>TRBV7-6|many|TRBJ2-1|TRBD2
TGTGCCAGCAGCTTAGCATCAGGACTAGCGGGGTACAGCTCCTACAATGAGCAGTTCTTC
CASSLASGLAGYSSYNEQFF
>TRBV28|-|TRBJ1-5|-
TGTGCCAGCACTCCGTCTGGTGTAGGCAATCAGCCCCAGCATTTT
CASTPSGVGNQPQHF
>TRBV7-3|-|TRBJ2-3|-
TGTGCCAGCAGTCCTGACAGAGACCGCACAGATACGCAGTATTTT
CASSPDRDRTDTQYF
>TRBV5-1|-|TRBJ2-3|TRBD1
TGCGCCAGCAGCATGGGGACAGGACACACAGATACGCAGTATTTT
CASSMGTGHTDTQYF
>TRBV9|-|TRBJ1-3|-
TGTGCCAGCAGCGTAGCGTCTGGAAACACCATATATTTT
CASSVASGNTIYF